Below, 7 T cell receptor beta chains from the same sample are listed, as sequenced in a study of cytomegalovirus exposure and HLA in healthy donors. PCR amplification relied on 60 Vbeta primers (plus 13 Jbeta primers). Only in-frame clones appear in the TCRdb table, and some are missing; sequencing was by immunoSEQ multiplex PCR. Found here are 150,000 to 200,000 clones, around 81% of them singletons; the top ten hold around 1.9%. Material for sequencing was PBMCs. These receptor sequences come from a man between 18 and 29 years old in good health and CMV-seronegative.

The chain joins TRBV19 to TRBJ1-2; 8 nucleotides agree with TRBD1. Germline loops: CDR1 LNHDA, CDR2 SQIVND (reference sequence). This CDR3 region has 15 residues. V shed 4 bases, J shed 6 bases, and the junction held 10 bases outside the gene matches. The CDR3 reads CASSTIWTGINGYTF. The DNA of the CDR3 is TGTGCCAGTAGTACCATATGGACAGGGATTAATGGCTACACCTTC.

This clone was recorded only once. The chain joins TRBV9 to TRBJ2-7; possibly TRBD2 for D (6 bases). The CDR3 length is 13 residues. V was shortened by 4 bases and J by 3 bases, with 11 bases between the two germline ends. CDR1 and CDR2 (germline): SGDLS, YYNGEE. As DNA, the CDR3 is TGTGCCAGCAGCTCCGGGGGTATCTACGAGCAGTACTTC. It translates to CASSSGGIYEQYF. The variable domain in full, completed from reference TRBV9 and TRBJ2-7, reads DSGVTQTPKHLITATGQRVTLRCSPRSGDLSVYWYQQSLDQGLQFLIQYYNGEERAKGNILERFSAQQFPDLHSELNLSSLELGDSALYFCASSSGGIYEQYFGPGTRLTVT.

The chain has TRBV5-4 and TRBJ2-1; 10 nucleotides match TRBD2. Germline V CDR1 and CDR2: SGHNT, YYREEE (reference sequence). The V segment lost 4 bases and the J segment 4 bases; nucleotides outside the gene matches: 5. CDR3 length: 15 residues. The CDR3 here is CASSATSGSYNEQFF. CDR3 DNA sequence: TGTGCCAGCAGCGCGACTAGCGGGTCTTACAATGAGCAGTTCTTC. Variable domain in full (rest from reference TRBV5-4 and TRBJ2-1): ETGVTQSPTHLIKTRGQQVTLRCSSQSGHNTVSWYQQALGQGPQFIFQYYREEENGRGNFPPRFSGLQFPNYSSELNVNALELDDSALYLCASSATSGSYNEQFFGPGTRLTVL.

This clone was counted only a few times. The chain uses TRBV6-4 and TRBJ1-1; 8 nucleotides align to TRBD1. Germline loops: CDR1 MRHNA, CDR2 SNTAGT. The ends lost 4 bases at V and 1 base at J; junction bases unmatched: 5. This CDR3 region has 15 residues. The CDR3 DNA sequence: TGTGCCAGCAGTGTAGACAGGGGACCGAACACTGAAGCTTTCTTT. Protein sequence: CASSVDRGPNTEAFF.

This clone was seen a few times. This chain connects TRBV6-1 to TRBJ2-7; 7 nucleotides align to TRBD1. The CDR3 is 16 amino acids. Germline V gene data show CDR1 as MNHNS and CDR2 as SASEGT. V shed 1 base and J 0 bases; nucleotides not matched to a gene: 6. This chain's CDR3 is CASSEEGQMGSYEQYF. The CDR3 DNA sequence: TGTGCCAGCAGTGAAGAGGGACAGATGGGCTCCTACGAGCAGTACTTC.

The chain joins TRBV29-1 to TRBJ2-1, with TRBD1 matching 11 bases. The germline V gene has CDR1 SQVTM and CDR2 ANQGSEA. This CDR3 has 14 residues. J lost 6 bases, V lost 4 bases, and 5 bases had no gene match. The chain's CDR3 is CSVAPGTGGNEQFF. The CDR3 coding sequence is TGCAGCGTTGCCCCCGGGACAGGGGGCAATGAGCAGTTCTTC.

The table lists this clone with a count of one. Relative to the germline gene, one junction end is altered; a read error may explain this. This sample includes further DNA sequences coding for the same CDR3. The chain has TRBV4-3 and TRBJ2-6; 8 bases match TRBD2. The CDR3 totals 16 residues. In germline, CDR1 is LGHNA, CDR2 YSLEER. CDR3 in amino acids: CASSQDSGRGANVLTF. The CDR3 DNA reads as TGCGCCAGCAGCCAAGATTCAGGGCGGGGGGCCAACGTTCTGACTTTC.